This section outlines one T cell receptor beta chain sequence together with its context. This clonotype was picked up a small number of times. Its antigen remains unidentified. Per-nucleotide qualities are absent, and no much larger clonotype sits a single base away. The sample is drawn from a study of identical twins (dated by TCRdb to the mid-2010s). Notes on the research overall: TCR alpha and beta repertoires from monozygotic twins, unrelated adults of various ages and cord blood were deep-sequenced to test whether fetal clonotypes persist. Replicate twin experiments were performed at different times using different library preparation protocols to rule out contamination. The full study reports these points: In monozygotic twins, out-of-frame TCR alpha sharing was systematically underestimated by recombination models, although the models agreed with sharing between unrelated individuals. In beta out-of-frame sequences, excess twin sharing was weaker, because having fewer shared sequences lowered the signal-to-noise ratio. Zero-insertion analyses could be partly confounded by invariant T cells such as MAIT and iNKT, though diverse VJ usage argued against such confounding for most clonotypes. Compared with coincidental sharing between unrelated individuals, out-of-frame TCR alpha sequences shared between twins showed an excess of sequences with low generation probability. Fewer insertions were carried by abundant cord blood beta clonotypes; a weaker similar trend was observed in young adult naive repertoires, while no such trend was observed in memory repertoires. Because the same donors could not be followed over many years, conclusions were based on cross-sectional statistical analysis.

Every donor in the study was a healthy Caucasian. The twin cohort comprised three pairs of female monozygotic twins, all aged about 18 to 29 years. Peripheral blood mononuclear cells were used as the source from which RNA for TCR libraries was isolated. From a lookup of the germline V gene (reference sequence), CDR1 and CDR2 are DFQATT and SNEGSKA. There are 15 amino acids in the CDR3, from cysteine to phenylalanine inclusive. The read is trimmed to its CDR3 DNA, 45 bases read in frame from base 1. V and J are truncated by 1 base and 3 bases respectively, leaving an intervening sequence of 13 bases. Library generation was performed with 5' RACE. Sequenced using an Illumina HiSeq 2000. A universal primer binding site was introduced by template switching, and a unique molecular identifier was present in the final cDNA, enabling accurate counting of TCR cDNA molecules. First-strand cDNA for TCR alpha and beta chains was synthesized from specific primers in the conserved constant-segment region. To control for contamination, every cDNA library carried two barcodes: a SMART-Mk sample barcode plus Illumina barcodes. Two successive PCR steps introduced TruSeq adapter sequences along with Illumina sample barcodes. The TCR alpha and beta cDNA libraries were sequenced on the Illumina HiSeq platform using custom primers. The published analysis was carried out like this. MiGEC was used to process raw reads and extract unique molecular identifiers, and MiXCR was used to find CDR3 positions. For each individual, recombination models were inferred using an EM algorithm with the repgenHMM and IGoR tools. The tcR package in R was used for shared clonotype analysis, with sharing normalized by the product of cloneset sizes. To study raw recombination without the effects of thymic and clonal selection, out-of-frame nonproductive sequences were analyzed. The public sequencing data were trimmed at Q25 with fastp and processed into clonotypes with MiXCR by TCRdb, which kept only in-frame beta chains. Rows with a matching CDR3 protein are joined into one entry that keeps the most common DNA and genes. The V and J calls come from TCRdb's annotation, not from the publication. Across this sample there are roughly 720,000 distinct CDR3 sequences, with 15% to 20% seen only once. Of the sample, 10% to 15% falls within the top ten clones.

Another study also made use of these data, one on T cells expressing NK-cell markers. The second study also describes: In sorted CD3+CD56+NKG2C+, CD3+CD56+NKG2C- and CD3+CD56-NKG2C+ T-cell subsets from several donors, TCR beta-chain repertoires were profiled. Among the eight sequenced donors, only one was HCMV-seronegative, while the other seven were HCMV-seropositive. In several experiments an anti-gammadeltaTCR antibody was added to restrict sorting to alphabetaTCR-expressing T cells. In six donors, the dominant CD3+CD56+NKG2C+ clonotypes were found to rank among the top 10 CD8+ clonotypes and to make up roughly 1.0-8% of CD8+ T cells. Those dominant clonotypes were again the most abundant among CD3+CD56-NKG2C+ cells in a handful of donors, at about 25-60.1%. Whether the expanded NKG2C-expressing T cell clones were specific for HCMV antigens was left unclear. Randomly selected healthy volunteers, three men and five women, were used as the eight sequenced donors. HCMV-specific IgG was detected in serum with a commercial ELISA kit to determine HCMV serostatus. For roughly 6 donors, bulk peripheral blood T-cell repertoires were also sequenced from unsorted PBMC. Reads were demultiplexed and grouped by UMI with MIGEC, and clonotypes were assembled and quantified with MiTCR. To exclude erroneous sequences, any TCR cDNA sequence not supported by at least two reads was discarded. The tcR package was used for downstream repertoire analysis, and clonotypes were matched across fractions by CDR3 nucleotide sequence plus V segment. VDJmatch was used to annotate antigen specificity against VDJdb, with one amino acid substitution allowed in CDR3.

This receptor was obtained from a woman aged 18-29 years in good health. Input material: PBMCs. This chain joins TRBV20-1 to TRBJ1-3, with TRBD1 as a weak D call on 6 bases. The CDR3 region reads CSARAQGGVGNTIYF. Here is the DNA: TGCAGTGCTAGAGCACAGGGCGGGGTTGGAAACACCATATATTTT.